The clone carrying this T cell receptor beta chain was detected a few times. The CDR3 runs 16 residues. Looked up from germline, CDR1 is LNHDA and CDR2 is SQIVND (reference sequence). The V and J ends lost 4 bases and 6 bases, in that order; junction bases with no gene match: 12. This entry comes from a study of T-cell memory formation after mild COVID-19. TCRdb called the 5' RACE reads again in MiXCR, with one record for every CDR3 protein. The sample holds 500,000 to 600,000 distinct CDR3 sequences, roughly 18% seen once. The chain employs TRBV19 and TRBJ2-7; 10 nucleotides align to TRBD1. This sequence originates from an adult woman who had mild COVID-19 (a few samples of this study predate the infection). Cell type and time point are not known. Sequences were obtained from PBMCs or a T cell subset sorted from them (not recorded which). DNA for the CDR3: TGTGCCAGTAGTAGAACTCCGGGACAGGGGATGGGCGAGCAGTACTTC. Amino acid sequence: CASSRTPGQGMGEQYF.